This T cell receptor (beta chain) stems from a study of blood T cell repertoires in COVID-19. At the level of the study: The origin of the acute and convalescent COVID-19 samples was the United States, Italy and Spain. T cells, B-cell-depleted T cells, or PBMCs supplied cDNA or gDNA.

Germline CDR1 is SGDLS and CDR2 is YYNGEE. This CDR3 region has 13 residues. V was pared by 6 bases and J by 5 bases, with 15 bases between. In the source study's methods: Counts of nucleated cells, estimated from reference gene primer amplification, were obtained. Clones were read by immunoSEQ multiplex PCR, and TCRdb kept only the in-frame ones, dropping some. V and J calls and clone size come straight from that table; D and trimming were deduced from the DNA. This table has fewer than 120,000 clones, almost 80% appearing once. The TCR sequence derives from a woman over 75 with active or convalescent COVID-19. The sequenced sample was peripheral blood. This sequence joins TRBV9 and TRBJ2-7; D call uncertain. This CDR3 reads CASIYNRVHEQYF. In DNA form, the CDR3 reads TGTGCCAGCATTTACAATCGGGTCCACGAGCAGTACTTC.